This TCR beta chain was retrieved from a study of cytomegalovirus exposure and HLA in healthy donors. Study conclusions and caveats: Later work showed greater clonal expansion in HLA-associated TCR beta chains than in equally common others.

The PCR employed 60 Vbeta primers together with 13 Jbeta primers. TCRdb keeps only in-frame clones here, not all; method: immunoSEQ multiplex PCR. The sample has approximately 170,000 clones, less than 85% seen once. A word on this clone: No antigen is known for it.

Germline CDR1 and CDR2: MDHEN and SYDVKM. CDR3 size: 14 residues. Trimming pared 5 bases from V and 4 bases from J, leaving 14 bases between. V gene TRBV28 combines with J gene TRBJ1-2; tentatively, D is TRBD1 (6 bases). Sequenced: PBMCs. This TCR derives from a male donor in good health and CMV-seronegative. The CDR3 is CASSPHETGYGYTF. CDR3 in DNA: TGTGCCAGCAGTCCCCACGAGACAGGCTATGGCTACACCTTC.